One and the same sample provided the 31 T cell receptor beta chains below, sequenced in a study of T cell responses to AZD1222 COVID-19 vaccine. The protocol was immunoSEQ multiplex PCR, while the TCRdb copy is restricted to in-frame clones and leaves out a portion. This repertoire shows about 140,000 clones, about nine tenths found once; its top ten account for about 3%. The source material was peripheral blood, sampled on day 0 of AZD1222 vaccination. The receptors come from an adult in good health.

The chain joins TRBV10-3 to TRBJ2-2, with a weak D call TRBD2 (6 bases). Trimming removed 9 bases from V and 3 bases from J, with 8 bases in between. From germline, CDR1 is ENHRY and CDR2 SYGVKD. This CDR3 has 12 amino acids. DNA of the CDR3: TGTGCCATTGGCGGGGACACCGGGGAGCTGTTTTTT. Its protein is CAIGGDTGELFF.

The chain is built from TRBV29-1 and TRBJ2-5; D unresolved. This CDR3 is built from 11 residues. Germline V lookup: CDR1 SQVTM, CDR2 ANQGSEA. Trimming removed 7 bases at V and 5 bases at J, with 11 bases between. CDR3 DNA: TGCAGCGCGGAACTGGGGGAGACCCAGTACTTC. Residues: CSAELGETQYF.

CDR3 region: CAISTGQGLGEQYF. For the CDR3, the DNA is TGTGCCATCAGTACCGGACAGGGACTGGGCGAGCAGTACTTC. This chain uses TRBV10-3 with TRBJ2-7, with 8 bases lining up with TRBD1. V trimming: 5 bases; J trimming: 6 bases; junction bases outside the gene matches: 9. The CDR3 runs to 14 residues. Germline lookup yields CDR1 ENHRY and CDR2 SYGVKD.

The chain is built from TRBV7-2 and TRBJ2-7; D perhaps matches TRBD2 (5 bases). The length of the CDR3 is 13 residues. Trimming left V 5 bases short and J 10 bases short, with 18 bases between. Looked up from germline, CDR1 is SGHTA and CDR2 is FQGNSA. The CDR3 sequence: CASSPTRLLVQYF. The CDR3, as DNA: TGTGCCAGCAGCCCTACGAGACTACTAGTTCAGTACTTC.

The chain links TRBV30 to TRBJ2-2; a possible D gene is TRBD1 (6 bases). CDR1 and CDR2 from the germline V gene are GTSNPN and SVGIG (reference sequence). V was clipped by 4 bases and J by 4 bases, with 13 bases between them. The length of the CDR3 is 14 residues. CDR3 DNA: TGTGCCTGGACCCTAGGACAGACCACCGGGGAGCTGTTTTTT. Translating gives CAWTLGQTTGELFF.

The rearrangement links TRBV11-3 to TRBJ2-5; 7 nucleotides match TRBD2. The CDR3 totals 14 residues. Germline values: CDR1 SGHNT, CDR2 YENEEA. Trimming at V came to 5 bases and at J to 5 bases, leaving 8 bases not matched to a gene. The CDR3 coding sequence is TGTGCCAGCAGCCCTAGCGGCAGGGATGAGACCCAGTACTTC. Translated: CASSPSGRDETQYF.

The count of this clone is one. The genes are TRBV30 and TRBJ2-2; maybe TRBD2 (5 bases). The germline V gene encodes CDR1 GTSNPN and CDR2 SVGIG (reference sequence). The CDR3 extends over 16 amino acids. Trimming took 0 bases from V and 6 from J, leaving 17 bases between them. CDR3 sequence: CAWSVSPGRIAGELFF. CDR3 DNA: TGTGCCTGGAGTGTAAGCCCGGGAAGAATCGCCGGGGAGCTGTTTTTT.

The gene calls are TRBV12-3 or TRBV12-4 and TRBJ1-1; 8 nucleotides agree with TRBD1. The CDR3 is 13 amino acids. Germline trimming cut 3 bases from V and 10 bases from J; bases unmatched to any gene: 7. CDR3 protein: CASSLGGQARAFF. CDR3 sequence (DNA): TGTGCCAGCAGTTTGGGGGGACAGGCCCGAGCTTTCTTT.

The chain carries TRBV6-5 and TRBJ2-1, with D possibly being TRBD2 (7 bases). Between the trimmed V and J ends, which lost 4 bases and 8 bases, there was a span of 15 bases. This CDR3 spans 14 amino acids. Germline V gene lookup returns CDR1 MNHEY and CDR2 SVGAGI. As DNA, the CDR3 is TGTGCCAGCAGTTCATTGGGGGGGGGCGATGAGCAGTTCTTC. It translates to CASSSLGGGDEQFF.

The chain is built from TRBV5-1 and TRBJ1-2; TRBD1 agrees at 7 bases. The CDR3 extends over 14 amino acids. Germline CDR1 is SGHRS and CDR2 is YFSETQ. The trim removed 1 base at V and 7 bases at J, leaving 7 bases unmatched. The CDR3 DNA sequence: TGCGCCAGCAGCTTGAGTCAGGGGGAAGGTGGCTACACCTTC. It is translated as CASSLSQGEGGYTF.

The V gene is TRBV6-5, the J gene TRBJ2-7, with a possible D match to TRBD2 (5 bases). V was trimmed by 5 bases and J by 9 bases, leaving 11 bases between them. The germline V gene has CDR1 MNHEY and CDR2 SVGAGI. The CDR3 contains 11 residues. The CDR3 nucleotides are TGTGCCAGCAGTACCCCACGGGGGCAGTACTTC. This translates into CASSTPRGQYF.

The chain carries TRBV6-1 and TRBJ2-2; weak D call: TRBD2 (5 bases). Per the germline V gene, CDR1 is MNHNS and CDR2 is SASEGT. This CDR3 is 14 amino acids long. Trimming took off 6 bases at V and 5 bases at J, with 13 bases between the two ends. CDR3 in DNA: TGTGCCAGCAGGGAGGCCCCTGGTACCGGGGAGCTGTTTTTT. Translated, it gives CASREAPGTGELFF.

The V call is TRBV30, the J call TRBJ2-7; 12 positions agree with TRBD1. V gave up 0 bases and J gave up 7 bases; unmatched junction bases: 7. This CDR3 region has 15 residues. Per the germline V gene, CDR1 is GTSNPN and CDR2 is SVGIG (reference sequence). Written as DNA, the CDR3 is TGTGCCTGGAGTGTATTGGGACAGGGGGCTGGAGAGCAGTACTTC. This sequence encodes CAWSVLGQGAGEQYF.

J is TRBJ2-3 and V is TRBV5-6; no firm D call. This CDR3 spans 17 amino acids. The V gene's germline CDR1 is SGHDT and CDR2 YYEEEE. V was clipped by 1 base and J by 4 bases, with 19 bases between them. The CDR3 sequence: CASSLTRNKLLSDTQYF. The CDR3 coding sequence is TGTGCCAGCAGCTTGACCAGGAACAAACTACTATCAGATACGCAGTATTTT.

This clone was counted a few times. The J gene is TRBJ2-7, the V gene TRBV5-4, with D perhaps given as TRBD1 or TRBD2 (5 bases each). The germline V gene has CDR1 SGHNT and CDR2 YYREEE (reference sequence). Trimming shortened V by 3 bases and J by 1 base, and 11 bases separated the two germline ends. The CDR3 length is 14 residues. The CDR3 here is CASSSGSRSYEQYF. In nucleotides, the CDR3 is TGTGCCAGCAGCTCAGGGAGTAGATCCTACGAGCAGTACTTC.

The chain carries TRBV6-4 and TRBJ2-5, with D possibly TRBD2 on 6 matching bases. Trimming shortened V by 6 bases and J by 1 base, and 9 bases separated the two germline ends. The CDR3 covers 13 residues. Germline CDR1 and CDR2: MRHNA and SNTAGT. CDR3 in amino acids: CASSIAAQETQYF. The CDR3, as DNA: TGTGCCAGCAGCATAGCGGCCCAAGAGACCCAGTACTTC.

The V gene is TRBV10-3, the J gene TRBJ2-3; 7 nucleotides match TRBD2. After removal of 0 bases from V and 0 bases from J, the junction contained 6 bases not matched to a gene. Germline assignment: CDR1 ENHRY and CDR2 SYGVKD. The CDR3 runs 17 residues. The CDR3 is CAISESALAVSTDTQYF. The CDR3 bases are TGTGCCATCAGTGAGTCAGCCCTAGCGGTAAGCACAGATACGCAGTATTTT.

This chain joins TRBV11-3 and TRBJ2-7; D is undetermined. V lost 3 bases and J lost 3, with 6 bases in between. In germline, CDR1 is SGHNT, CDR2 YENEEA. This CDR3 has 12 residues. CDR3 nucleotides: TGTGCCAGCAGCTTGTCCTACTACGAGCAGTACTTC. This sequence encodes CASSLSYYEQYF.

The chain recombines TRBV29-1 with TRBJ2-2; a possible D gene is TRBD1 (5 bases). CDR1 and CDR2 (germline): SQVTM, ANQGSEA. The CDR3 contains 13 residues. Trimming removed 4 bases from V and 1 base from J, with 7 bases in between. The CDR3 reads CSVGQRNTGELFF. The CDR3 DNA reads as TGCAGCGTTGGACAGAGGAACACCGGGGAGCTGTTTTTT.

The table lists this clone with a count of one. This sequence joins TRBV3-1 (or the pseudogene TRBV3-2) and TRBJ2-1, with TRBD2 identical over 14 bases. This CDR3 has 17 amino acids. Trimming took 5 bases from V and 9 from J; bases not matched to a gene: 12. Germline CDR1 is LGHDT and CDR2 is YNNKEL (reference sequence). CDR3 residues: CASSFLRLAGGPGEQFF. CDR3 DNA sequence: TGTGCCAGCAGCTTTCTCAGACTAGCGGGGGGGCCAGGTGAGCAGTTCTTC.

The V gene is TRBV7-3, the J gene TRBJ2-1; 9 positions match TRBD2. Trimming at V came to 5 bases and at J to 2 bases, leaving 4 bases not matched to a gene. Germline-derived CDR1 and CDR2 are SGHTA and FQGTGA. The CDR3 is made up of 15 amino acids. CDR3 coding DNA: TGTGCCAGCAGCCCAAGGACTAGCGCCTACAATGAGCAGTTCTTC. This sequence encodes CASSPRTSAYNEQFF.

The chain has TRBV7-6 and TRBJ1-4; possibly TRBD1 for D (5 bases). Germline lookup yields CDR1 SGHVS and CDR2 FNYEAQ. V dropped 5 bases and J dropped 4 bases, with 20 bases sitting between them. The CDR3 has 17 residues. The CDR3 spells CASSLSRWDGDNEKLFF. Written as DNA, the CDR3 is TGTGCCAGCAGCCTAAGTCGATGGGACGGAGATAATGAAAAACTGTTTTTT.

This chain links TRBV9 with TRBJ1-2; TRBD1 might be the D (5 bases). With 3 bases removed from V and 8 bases from J, the gap between germline ends came to 26 bases. This CDR3 region has 17 residues. The V gene's germline CDR1 is SGDLS and CDR2 YYNGEE. CDR3 DNA sequence: TGTGCCAGCAGCGCCGAAGAAGGGAGTGCGGGGACCAAAGGCTACACCTTC. Protein product: CASSAEEGSAGTKGYTF.

The genes are TRBV6-2 or TRBV6-3 and TRBJ1-1; TRBD1 matches 7 bases. This CDR3 is 15 amino acids long. Germline assignment: CDR1 MNHEY and CDR2 SVGEGT. The junction had 8 bases not matched to a gene; V was cut back by 0 bases and J by 7 bases. The CDR3 reads CASSYSRGGEGEAFF. The CDR3 nucleotides are TGTGCCAGCAGTTACTCGCGAGGGGGCGAGGGTGAAGCTTTCTTT.

The chain couples TRBV9 to TRBJ1-6; D unresolved. Germline CDR1 SGDLS, CDR2 YYNGEE. The CDR3 is 13 residues long. Trimming cost V 0 bases and J 14 bases, with 12 bases left between them. DNA for the CDR3: TGTGCCAGCAGCGTAGAGGAGGATCGGGCCCTCCACTTT. Translated: CASSVEEDRALHF.

The gene calls are TRBV11-1 and TRBJ2-7; unclear D gene. Looked up from germline, CDR1 is SGHAT and CDR2 is FQDESV (reference sequence). The V and J ends lost 2 bases and 0 bases respectively, with 11 bases between them. CDR3 length equals 15 residues. DNA for the CDR3: TGTGCCAGCAGCTTACCTCAAGGAAGCTCCTACGAGCAGTACTTC. As protein: CASSLPQGSSYEQYF.

The CDR3 coding sequence is TGCGCCAGCAGCTTGTCGGGGGACGAGCAGTACTTC. Its translation: CASSLSGDEQYF. J is TRBJ2-7 and V is TRBV5-1; D is possibly TRBD2 (6 bases). V was trimmed by 1 base and J by 5 bases, leaving 7 bases between them. Looked up from germline, CDR1 is SGHRS and CDR2 is YFSETQ. The CDR3 extends over 12 amino acids.

This clone was detected a few times. This sequence joins TRBV12-5 and TRBJ2-3, with D perhaps TRBD2 (5 bases). Per germline, CDR1 LGHNT and CDR2 FRNRAP. CDR3 length equals 14 residues. V was cut by 3 bases and J by 0 bases, with 7 bases left in between. The CDR3 protein is CASGFSDSTDTQYF. The CDR3, as DNA: TGTGCTAGTGGTTTTAGCGACAGCACAGATACGCAGTATTTT. The full variable domain, its missing parts supplied by reference TRBV12-5 and TRBJ2-3, is DARVTQTPRHKVTEMGQEVTMRCQPILGHNTVFWYRQTMMQGLELLAYFRNRAPLDDSGMPKDRFSAEMPDATLATLKIQPSEPRDSAVYFCASGFSDSTDTQYFGPGTRLTVL.

By frequency in the sample, this clone is medium-sized. The chain couples TRBV7-9 to TRBJ2-3; 9 bases line up with TRBD2. V trimming: 2 bases; J trimming: 4 bases; junction bases outside the gene matches: 7. Germline CDR1 reads SEHNR; CDR2 reads FQNEAQ (reference sequence). The CDR3 runs to 16 residues. Written as DNA, the CDR3 is TGTGCCAGCAGCTTACTGGGCGGGGGGGCCCCAGATACGCAGTATTTT. Its protein product is CASSLLGGGAPDTQYF.

This clone appeared once. This chain connects TRBV6-5 to TRBJ2-5, with 10 bases matching TRBD1. This CDR3 contains 15 residues. The trim removed 6 bases at V and 4 bases at J, leaving 8 bases unmatched. Germline V gene sequence: CDR1 MNHEY, CDR2 SVGAGI. Here the CDR3 reads CASRWGTGDLETQYF. CDR3 nucleotides: TGTGCCAGCAGATGGGGGACAGGGGATTTAGAGACCCAGTACTTC.

This chain links TRBV4-2 with TRBJ1-2; D gene ambiguous. This CDR3 has 15 amino acids. From germline, CDR1 is LGHNA and CDR2 YNFKEQ. Trimming stripped 4 bases from V and 8 bases from J, with 20 bases between. CDR3 amino acids: CASSPLTGPGGGYTF. CDR3 in DNA: TGTGCCAGCAGCCCACTTACGGGTCCTGGCGGAGGCTACACCTTC.